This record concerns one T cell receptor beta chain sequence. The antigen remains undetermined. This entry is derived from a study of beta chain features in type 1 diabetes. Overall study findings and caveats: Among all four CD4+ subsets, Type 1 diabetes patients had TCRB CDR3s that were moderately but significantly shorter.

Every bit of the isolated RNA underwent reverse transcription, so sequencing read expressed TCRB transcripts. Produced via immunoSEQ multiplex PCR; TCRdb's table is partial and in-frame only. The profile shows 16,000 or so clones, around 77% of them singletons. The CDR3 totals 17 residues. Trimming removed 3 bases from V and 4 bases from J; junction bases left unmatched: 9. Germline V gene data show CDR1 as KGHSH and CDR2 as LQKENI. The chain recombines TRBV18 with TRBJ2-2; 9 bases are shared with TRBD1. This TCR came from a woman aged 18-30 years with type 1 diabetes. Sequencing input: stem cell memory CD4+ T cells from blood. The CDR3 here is CASSPMDRGWGTGELFF. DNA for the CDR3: TGTGCCAGCTCACCGATGGACAGGGGCTGGGGCACCGGGGAGCTGTTTTTT. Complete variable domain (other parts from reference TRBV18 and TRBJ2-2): NAGVMQNPRHLVRRRGQEARLRCSPMKGHSHVYWYRQLPEEGLKFMVYLQKENIIDESGMPKERFSAEFPKEGPSILRIQQVVRGDSAAYFCASSPMDRGWGTGELFFGEGSRLTVL.